The sequence of this TCR beta chain was determined in a study of beta chain features in type 1 diabetes. Findings of the study overall: Within each of all four CD4+ subsets, Type 1 diabetes patients had TCRB CDR3s that were moderately but significantly shorter. A potential influence of HLA type upon TCRB rearrangement remained unresolved herein. Patients showed naive, central memory and Treg TCRB repertoires that appeared more similar than those of healthy donors.

Reverse transcription of all isolated RNA meant that expressed TCRB transcripts were sequenced. Assay: immunoSEQ multiplex PCR; the TCRdb copy retains only in-frame clones and omits some. The sample records approximately 58,000 clones, about 64% being singletons. In regard to this clone: The antigen is undetermined.

The V and J ends lost 4 bases and 3 bases respectively, with 14 bases between them. The CDR3 is 14 amino acids. Germline V gene data show CDR1 as SGHRS and CDR2 as YFSETQ. The TCR sequence derives from a woman under 40 with type 1 diabetes. The V and J genes are TRBV5-1 and TRBJ2-7; no clear D gene. The sample consisted of stem cell memory CD4+ T cells from blood. CDR3 amino acids: CASSPTGENYEQYF. The CDR3 nucleotides read TGCGCCAGCAGCCCAACGGGTGAGAACTACGAGCAGTACTTC.